A single sample gave rise to the 32 T cell receptor beta chains below, sequenced in a study of response to subunit inactivated influenza vaccine (dated by TCRdb to 2016 to 2019). The method behind the library was RT-PCR. Sequenced using an Illumina HiSeq 2500. TCRdb's own reprocessing of the public reads used fastp at Q25 and MiXCR and kept productive beta chains. Records with the same CDR3 protein are collapsed into one entry carrying the most frequent genes and DNA. Within this sample are around 480,000 distinct CDR3 sequences, with 16% of them counted one time only. The ten largest clones capture over 2.5% of the sample. This sample comprised CD4+ T cells sorted from PBMCs, obtained less than 30 months after vaccination. All receptors come from a man in his fifties or sixties who received an inactivated influenza vaccine. Donor details come from another sample of the same person, matched by shared clones.

This clonotype was counted a few times. This chain links TRBV6-1 with TRBJ2-4, with TRBD1 matching over 8 bases. CDR3 length equals 16 residues. In germline, CDR1 is MNHNS, CDR2 SASEGT. V trimming: 6 bases; J trimming: 5 bases; junction bases outside the gene matches: 12. The CDR3 here is CASSRDWDRTQNIQYF. CDR3 bases: TGTGCCAGCAGCCGCGATTGGGACAGGACCCAAAACATTCAGTACTTC.

The chain joins TRBV12-3 or TRBV12-4 to TRBJ2-3, with 11 bases lining up with TRBD2. The V gene end was trimmed by 11 bases and the J gene end by 3 bases; junction bases not matched to a gene: 16. There are 17 residues in the CDR3. CDR3 in amino acids: CACCLLLAGGRTDTQYF. The CDR3 nucleotides read TGTGCCTGCTGTTTATTGCTAGCGGGAGGACGGACAGATACGCAGTATTTT.

This clonotype appeared a few times. The chain combines TRBV5-1 with TRBJ1-2, with D perhaps TRBD1 (5 bases). This CDR3 is built from 13 residues. Germline lookup yields CDR1 SGHRS and CDR2 YFSETQ. V was clipped by 3 bases and J by 8 bases, with 14 bases between them. The chain's CDR3 is CASSSMTAGGYTF. DNA of the CDR3: TGCGCCAGCAGCTCGATGACAGCAGGCGGCTACACCTTC.

The rearrangement links TRBV24-1 to TRBJ2-5; D not resolved. The CDR3 covers 14 residues. Germline values: CDR1 KGHDR, CDR2 SFDVKD. V lost 3 bases to trimming and J lost 5 bases, with 12 bases between them. CDR3 protein: CATSDRRFGETQYF. The CDR3 DNA follows: TGTGCCACCAGTGATCGCAGGTTTGGTGAGACCCAGTACTTC.

This clonotype appeared a few times. V usage is TRBV6-1 and J usage is TRBJ2-1; 7 bases align to TRBD2. Trimming at V came to 7 bases and at J to 6 bases, leaving 9 bases not matched to a gene. From germline, CDR1 is MNHNS and CDR2 SASEGT. The CDR3 has 14 residues. CDR3 sequence: CASNPGTKINEQFF. CDR3 sequence (DNA): TGTGCCAGCAATCCCGGGACTAAGATCAATGAGCAGTTCTTC.

This clonotype turned up a few times. The CDR3 nucleotides are TGTGCCAGCAGCTTAATCAAAAGCGGGGGGACCTACGAGCAGTACTTC. Residues: CASSLIKSGGTYEQYF. The chain joins TRBV7-2 to TRBJ2-7; 9 bases are shared with TRBD2. Trimming took 2 bases from V and 2 from J; bases not matched to a gene: 7. The germline CDR1 and CDR2 sequences are SGHTA and FQGNSA. The CDR3 has 16 residues.

This clonotype has only a few counts. The chain joins TRBV9 to TRBJ2-7; 7 bases fit TRBD1. From germline, CDR1 is SGDLS and CDR2 YYNGEE. This CDR3 is 14 amino acids long. V trimming: 3 bases; J trimming: 4 bases; junction bases outside the gene matches: 7. The CDR3 nucleotides are TGTGCCAGCAGCGCCCCGAACAGGGGTTACGAGCAGTACTTC. Protein product: CASSAPNRGYEQYF. Full variable domain (remainder filled in from reference TRBV9 and TRBJ2-7): DSGVTQTPKHLITATGQRVTLRCSPRSGDLSVYWYQQSLDQGLQFLIQYYNGEERAKGNILERFSAQQFPDLHSELNLSSLELGDSALYFCASSAPNRGYEQYFGPGTRLTVT.

CDR3 loop: CASSAGGLAGRNTQYF. DNA of the CDR3: TGTGCCAGCAGCGCTGGTGGACTAGCGGGTCGGAATACGCAGTATTTT. J is TRBJ2-3 and V is TRBV5-4; 11 bases agree with TRBD2. This CDR3 is 16 amino acids long. J lost 7 bases, V lost 4 bases, and 11 bases had no gene match. Germline V CDR1 and CDR2: SGHNT, YYREEE (reference sequence).

V and J are TRBV28 and TRBJ2-1; D ambiguous. This CDR3 has 14 residues. Germline V lookup: CDR1 MDHEN, CDR2 SYDVKM. V was shortened by 3 bases and J by 3 bases, with 9 bases between the two germline ends. CDR3 residues: CASSLRNLYNEQFF. The CDR3, as DNA: TGTGCCAGCAGTTTGCGGAACCTCTACAATGAGCAGTTCTTC. The complete variable domain, with remaining parts taken from reference TRBV28 and TRBJ2-1, reads DVKVTQSSRYLVKRTGEKVFLECVQDMDHENMFWYRQDPGLGLRLIYFSYDVKMKEKGDIPEGYSVSREKKERFSLILESASTNQTSMYLCASSLRNLYNEQFFGPGTRLTVL.

This clonotype was counted between two and nine times. This rearrangement joins TRBV28 to TRBJ2-3; the match to TRBD1 covers 7 bases. The CDR3 length is 15 residues. Germline CDR1 is MDHEN and CDR2 is SYDVKM. J was trimmed by 1 base and V by 8 bases; bases with no gene match: 9. DNA for the CDR3: TGTGCCAGCGCCTTAGGGACAGTGGGCACAGATACGCAGTATTTT. It codes for CASALGTVGTDTQYF.

Regarding this clonotype: The germline gene is not matched at one end of the junction; a read error may be the cause. The chain has TRBV28 and TRBJ2-2, with D possibly matching TRBD2 (5 bases). The germline gives CDR1 MDHEN, CDR2 SYDVKM. This CDR3 contains 14 residues. The CDR3 region has the DNA TGTGCCAGCACTTTAACCGGGAAAGCCGGGGAGCTGTTTTTT. This codes for CASTLTGKAGELFF.

J is TRBJ1-6 and V is TRBV10-2; D is perhaps TRBD1 (5 bases). This CDR3 comprises 15 residues. Trimming stripped 4 bases from V and 7 bases from J, with 14 bases between. Looked up from germline, CDR1 is WSHSY and CDR2 is SAAADI. The CDR3 protein is CASSALGAGNSPLHF. DNA of the CDR3: TGCGCCAGCAGTGCCCTCGGGGCTGGAAATTCACCCCTCCACTTT.

In its sample, this clonotype was seen many times. The chain's CDR3 is CASTGAGNEQFF. CDR3 DNA sequence: TGTGCCAGCACAGGGGCGGGGAATGAGCAGTTCTTC. V is TRBV27 and J is TRBJ2-1; the D gene could be TRBD1 or TRBD2 (6 bases each). This CDR3 has 12 residues. V dropped 7 bases and J dropped 7 bases, with 11 bases sitting between them. The germline gives CDR1 MNHEY, CDR2 SMNVEV (reference sequence).

This clonotype appeared a few times. V gene TRBV11-3 combines with J gene TRBJ2-3; 8 bases match TRBD2. CDR1 and CDR2 from the germline V gene are SGHNT and YENEEA. Unmatched junction bases numbered 8, after V lost 5 bases and J lost 4 bases. This CDR3 spans 15 amino acids. DNA for the CDR3: TGTGCCAGCAGCAAAAGGGGGGGACTAGCAGATACGCAGTATTTT. It yields the protein CASSKRGGLADTQYF.

This clonotype was seen at least ten times. The chain joins TRBV20-1 to TRBJ2-3; TRBD2 is a possible D gene (5 bases). This CDR3 region has 12 residues. V dropped 5 bases and J dropped 0 bases, with 6 bases sitting between them. CDR1 is DFQATT and CDR2 is SNEGSKA in the germline V gene (reference sequence). In DNA form, the CDR3 reads TGCAGTGCTCGGACTAGCACAGATACGCAGTATTTT. It codes for CSARTSTDTQYF.

The CDR3 reads CASSQSRGPQPQHF. CDR3 sequence (DNA): TGCGCCAGCAGCCAGAGCAGGGGGCCTCAGCCCCAGCATTTT. The chain joins TRBV4-3 to TRBJ1-5; 8 nucleotides match TRBD1. This CDR3 contains 14 residues. Trimming removed 3 bases from V and 6 bases from J; junction bases left unmatched: 4. Germline CDR1 is LGHNA and CDR2 is YSLEER.

The sample holds a few counts of this clonotype. This chain joins TRBV5-1 and TRBJ1-2, with D maybe TRBD1 (5 bases). The CDR3 has 14 residues. The germline CDR1 and CDR2 sequences are SGHRS and YFSETQ. Trimming shortened V by 4 bases and J by 6 bases, and 16 bases separated the two germline ends. The CDR3 sequence: CASSKGAAKDGYTF. CDR3 nucleotides: TGCGCCAGCAGCAAAGGGGCGGCGAAAGATGGCTACACCTTC.

There are a few counts of this clonotype. The chain links TRBV20-1 to TRBJ2-7; D is unresolved. Germline assignment: CDR1 DFQATT and CDR2 SNEGSKA (reference sequence). V gave up 2 bases and J gave up 6 bases, with 11 bases separating them. The CDR3 consists of 12 residues. In nucleotides, the CDR3 is TGCAGTGCTAGACCTACAACTATCGAGCAGTACTTC. Translated: CSARPTTIEQYF.

This clonotype was recorded many times. CDR3 DNA sequence: TGTGCCAGCAGCTTAGGATGGCTCACCGGGGAGCTGTTTTTT. Translated: CASSLGWLTGELFF. The chain links TRBV11-1 to TRBJ2-2, with D uncertain. Trimming removed 1 base from V and 4 bases from J, with 7 bases in between. CDR1 and CDR2 from the germline V gene are SGHAT and FQDESV (reference sequence). The CDR3 is 14 amino acids.

The chain uses TRBV5-1 and TRBJ2-1; 7 nucleotides line up with TRBD2. Trimming took 5 bases from V and 8 from J; bases not matched to a gene: 13. CDR3 length: 15 amino acids. From germline, CDR1 is SGHRS and CDR2 YFSETQ. This chain's CDR3 is CASRPRASGDHEQFF. CDR3 DNA sequence: TGCGCCAGCAGGCCAAGGGCTAGCGGAGACCATGAGCAGTTCTTC.

CDR3 loop: CASKGAVTDTQYF. The CDR3 region has the DNA TGCGCCAGCAAGGGGGCCGTCACAGATACGCAGTATTTT. V usage is TRBV5-1 and J usage is TRBJ2-3; the match to TRBD1 covers 7 bases. The junction had 3 bases not matched to a gene; V was cut back by 6 bases and J by 2 bases. Germline CDR1 is SGHRS and CDR2 is YFSETQ. CDR3 length equals 13 residues.

The rearrangement uses TRBV2 and TRBJ2-2, with D uncertain. Trimming stripped 3 bases from V and 0 bases from J, with 8 bases between. This CDR3 spans 15 amino acids. Looked up from germline, CDR1 is SNHLY and CDR2 is FYNNEI. The CDR3: CASSDRRTNTGELFF. CDR3 DNA sequence: TGTGCCAGCAGTGATCGGAGAACGAACACCGGGGAGCTGTTTTTT. The entire variable domain, with the rest obtained from reference TRBV2 and TRBJ2-2, is as follows: EPEVTQTPSHQVTQMGQEVILRCVPISNHLYFYWYRQILGQKVEFLVSFYNNEISEKSEIFDDQFSVERPDGSNFTLKIRSTKLEDSAMYFCASSDRRTNTGELFFGEGSRLTVL.

The chain joins TRBV6-2 or TRBV6-3 to TRBJ2-7; a weak D match, TRBD1 (6 bases). Germline lookup yields CDR1 MNHEY and CDR2 SVGEGT. Trimming left V 4 bases short and J 3 bases short, with 13 bases between. This CDR3 region has 14 residues. CDR3 in DNA: TGTGCCAGCAGTTCAACGGGACACTACTACGAGCAGTACTTC. This translates into CASSSTGHYYEQYF.

The chain uses TRBV3-1 and TRBJ1-1; 7 bases agree with TRBD1. The J segment lost 11 bases and the V segment lost 3 bases, leaving 9 bases of the junction unmatched. Germline V CDR1 and CDR2: LGHDT, YNNKEL (reference sequence). The CDR3 sequence is 13 residues long. This chain's CDR3 is CASSHGRTGRAFF. In DNA, the CDR3 is TGTGCCAGCAGCCACGGACGGACAGGACGGGCTTTCTTT.

The table lists this clonotype with a few counts. V is TRBV18 and J is TRBJ2-7, with TRBD1 matching over 8 bases. Trimming took 3 bases from V and 3 from J; bases not matched to a gene: 4. The CDR3 extends over 14 amino acids. The germline V gene has CDR1 KGHSH and CDR2 LQKENI. The chain's CDR3 is CASSPWTGFYEQYF. CDR3 DNA sequence: TGTGCCAGCTCACCGTGGACAGGGTTCTACGAGCAGTACTTC.

The sample holds a few counts of this clonotype. The chain links TRBV3-1 to TRBJ1-1; 7 positions agree with TRBD1. CDR1 and CDR2 from the germline V gene are LGHDT and YNNKEL (reference sequence). Losses at the gene ends were 5 bases for V and 0 bases for J; bases not matched to a gene: 9. The CDR3 covers 16 residues. CDR3 sequence (DNA): TGTGCCAGCAGCAGTCCGGGACAGATTATGAACACTGAAGCTTTCTTT. Protein: CASSSPGQIMNTEAFF.

The chain has TRBV5-1 and TRBJ2-5; either TRBD1 or TRBD2 may supply D (7 bases each). The germline V gene encodes CDR1 SGHRS and CDR2 YFSETQ. The ends were cut back, 5 bases at V and 3 bases at J, with 14 bases in the middle. This CDR3 is built from 14 residues. DNA for the CDR3: TGCGCCAGCAGATCCGGGGGGACAGAAGAGACCCAGTACTTC. It codes for CASRSGGTEETQYF. The variable domain in full, completed from reference TRBV5-1 and TRBJ2-5, reads KAGVTQTPRYLIKTRGQQVTLSCSPISGHRSVSWYQQTPGQGLQFLFEYFSETQRNKGNFPGRFSGRQFSNSRSEMNVSTLELGDSALYLCASRSGGTEETQYFGPGTRLLVL.

This clonotype was seen ten or more times. The V call is TRBV12-3 or TRBV12-4, the J call TRBJ1-1, with D possibly matching TRBD1 (5 bases). The CDR3 has 14 amino acids. Trimming left V 6 bases short and J 0 bases short, with 11 bases between. The CDR3, as DNA: TGTGCCAGCAGGAGAAGGGACCTGAACACTGAAGCTTTCTTT. Its translation is CASRRRDLNTEAFF.

The chain is built from TRBV4-1 and TRBJ2-5, with D possibly called TRBD1 or TRBD2 (5 bases each). This CDR3 is 15 amino acids long. The V gene lost 0 bases and the J gene lost 5 bases, with 13 bases spanning the gap. The germline V gene has CDR1 MGHRA and CDR2 YSYEKL. CDR3 protein: CASSQDPGPWETQYF. CDR3 coding DNA: TGCGCCAGCAGCCAAGATCCGGGGCCATGGGAGACCCAGTACTTC.

The sample holds a few counts of this clonotype. The V call is TRBV12-3 or TRBV12-4, the J call TRBJ2-3; 12 bases are a match to TRBD2. The CDR3 totals 15 residues. Trimming removed 6 bases from V and 6 bases from J; junction bases left unmatched: 7. DNA for the CDR3: TGTGCCAGCAGGACTAGCGGGAGAGTTTTGGATACGCAGTATTTT. It translates to CASRTSGRVLDTQYF.

This clonotype occurred a few times. V is TRBV6-1 and J is TRBJ2-3, with TRBD2 matching 11 bases. The CDR3 is 16 amino acids. Germline V gene lookup returns CDR1 MNHNS and CDR2 SASEGT. The junction had 10 bases not matched to a gene; V was cut back by 9 bases and J by 2 bases. The chain's CDR3 is CARTISGGEPTDTQYF. CDR3 nucleotide sequence: TGTGCCAGGACTATTAGCGGGGGGGAGCCCACAGATACGCAGTATTTT.

This clonotype has more than one count but fewer than ten. V is TRBV6-1 and J is TRBJ2-5; no firm D call. This CDR3 comprises 14 residues. Germline CDR1 is MNHNS and CDR2 is SASEGT. Trimming left V 6 bases short and J 3 bases short, with 14 bases between. Here the CDR3 DNA reads TGTGCCAGCAGCGACCGTTGGATAAAAGAGACCCAGTACTTC. It encodes CASSDRWIKETQYF.